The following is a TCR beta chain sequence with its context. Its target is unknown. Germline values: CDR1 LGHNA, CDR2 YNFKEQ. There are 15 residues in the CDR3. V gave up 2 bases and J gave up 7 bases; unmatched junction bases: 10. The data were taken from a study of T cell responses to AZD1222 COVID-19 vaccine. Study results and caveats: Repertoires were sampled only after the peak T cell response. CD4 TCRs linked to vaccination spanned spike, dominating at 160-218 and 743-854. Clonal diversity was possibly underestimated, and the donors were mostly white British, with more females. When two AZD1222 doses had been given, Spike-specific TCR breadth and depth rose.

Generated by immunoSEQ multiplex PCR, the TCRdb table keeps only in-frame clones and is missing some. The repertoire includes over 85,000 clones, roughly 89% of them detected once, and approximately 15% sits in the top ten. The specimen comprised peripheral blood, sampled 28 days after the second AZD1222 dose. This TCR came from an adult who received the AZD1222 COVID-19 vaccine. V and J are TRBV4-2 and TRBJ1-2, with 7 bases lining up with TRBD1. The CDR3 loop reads CASSQYGQAILGYTF. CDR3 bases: TGTGCCAGCAGCCAATATGGACAGGCGATACTTGGCTACACCTTC.